This T cell receptor beta chain is drawn from a study of early T cells in non-severe SARS-CoV-2 infection. About the study: With bulk RNA from unsorted whole blood as input, sequencing yielded unpaired chains.

The V and J ends lost 5 bases and 9 bases respectively, with 20 bases between them. CDR3 length equals 16 residues. In germline, CDR1 is SGHAT, CDR2 FQNNGV. There are many counts of this clonotype. TCRdb called the 5' RACE reads again in MiXCR, with one record for every CDR3 protein. Here the sample spans 50,000 or so distinct CDR3 sequences, approximately 13% being singletons. The genes are TRBV11-2 and TRBJ1-6, with a possible D match to TRBD1 (5 bases). Material for sequencing was whole blood. This sequence originates from an adult who was a healthcare worker with PCR-confirmed SARS-CoV-2 infection or an uninfected control (not recorded which). Here the CDR3 DNA reads TGTGCCAGCAGCCCGAGAGGTAGGGGTAATGGTTCACCCCTCCACTTT. Encoded protein: CASSPRGRGNGSPLHF.